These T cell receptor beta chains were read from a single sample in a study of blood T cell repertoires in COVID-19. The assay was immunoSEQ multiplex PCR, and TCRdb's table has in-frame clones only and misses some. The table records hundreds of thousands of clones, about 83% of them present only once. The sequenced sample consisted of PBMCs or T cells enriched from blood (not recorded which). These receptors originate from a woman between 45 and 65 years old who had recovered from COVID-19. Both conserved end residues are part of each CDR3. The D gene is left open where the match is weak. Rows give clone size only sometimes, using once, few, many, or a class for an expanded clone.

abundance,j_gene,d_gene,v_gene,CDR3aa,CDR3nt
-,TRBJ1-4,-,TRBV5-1,CASSEGYNEKLFF,TGCGCCAGCAGCGAGGGATATAATGAAAAACTGTTTTTT
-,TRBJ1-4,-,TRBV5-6,CASSDDRTNEKLFF,TGTGCCAGCAGCGACGACAGAACCAATGAAAAACTGTTTTTT
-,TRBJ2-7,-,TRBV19,CASSRSSETLEQYF,TGTGCCAGTAGTAGGAGCTCAGAGACCCTAGAGCAGTACTTC
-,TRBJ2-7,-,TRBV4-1,CASSQASYTSYEQYF,TGCGCCAGCAGCCAAGCTTCATACACCTCCTACGAGCAGTACTTC
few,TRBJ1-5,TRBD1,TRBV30,CAWSTGFDQPQHF,TGTGCCTGGTCGACAGGGTTTGATCAGCCCCAGCATTTT
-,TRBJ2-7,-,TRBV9,CASSTGQSYEQYF,TGTGCCAGCAGCACCGGACAGTCCTACGAGCAGTACTTC
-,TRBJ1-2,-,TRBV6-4,CASSDERNYGYTF,TGTGCCAGCAGTGACGAACGGAACTATGGCTACACCTTC
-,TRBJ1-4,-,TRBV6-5,CASRKQSNEKLFF,TGTGCCAGCAGGAAACAGAGTAATGAAAAACTGTTTTTT
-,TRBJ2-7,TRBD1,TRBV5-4,CASSTGTGDYEQYF,TGTGCCAGCAGCACCGGGACAGGGGACTACGAGCAGTACTTC
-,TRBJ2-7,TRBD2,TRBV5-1,CASSLSGTTSYEQYF,TGCGCCAGCAGCTTGTCCGGGACTACCTCCTACGAGCAGTACTTC
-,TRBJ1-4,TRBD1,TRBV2,CASGDRGNEKLFF,TGTGCCAGCGGGGACAGGGGGAATGAAAAACTGTTTTTT
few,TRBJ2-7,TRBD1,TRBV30,CAWTTGTGIPYEQYF,TGTGCCTGGACGACCGGGACAGGGATTCCCTACGAGCAGTACTTC
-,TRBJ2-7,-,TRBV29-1,CSVLLDRTYEQYF,TGCAGCGTTCTCCTCGACAGGACCTACGAGCAGTACTTC
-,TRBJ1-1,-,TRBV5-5,CASTPWGGLGTEAFF,TGTGCCAGCACTCCATGGGGAGGTTTGGGTACTGAAGCTTTCTTT
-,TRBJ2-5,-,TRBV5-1,CASSFNRRESQYF,TGCGCCAGCAGCTTTAACAGAAGAGAGTCCCAGTACTTC
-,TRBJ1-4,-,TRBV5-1,CASSLGTGPPNEKLFF,TGCGCCAGCAGCTTAGGAACAGGGCCACCTAATGAAAAACTGTTTTTT